These T cell receptor beta chains were read from a single sample in a study of cytomegalovirus exposure and HLA in healthy donors. Assay: immunoSEQ multiplex PCR; the TCRdb copy retains only in-frame clones and omits some. The top ten hold approximately 10% of the sample, which has 60,000 to 70,000 clones, 68% seen once. The source material was PBMCs. These receptors originate from a woman in her twenties or thirties in good health and CMV-seronegative. CDR3s include the opening cysteine and the closing phenylalanine or tryptophan. A D gene is named only where the DNA matches it firmly. Only part of the rows carry a size: once, few, many, or a class if the clone is expanded.

TRBJ1-1 | . | TRBV5-1 | TRBD1 | TGCGCCAGCAGCGGGGAGACAGGGGGTGGCACTGAAGCTTTCTTT | CASSGETGGGTEAFF
TRBJ2-1 | few | TRBV9 | TRBD1 | TGTGCCAGCAGCGGCAGGACAGGGGTTGGTGAGCAGTTCTTC | CASSGRTGVGEQFF
TRBJ1-5 | . | TRBV27 | TRBD1 | TGTGCCAGCAGTTCCGGACAGGGGTGGGACAGCAATCAGCCCCAGCATTTT | CASSSGQGWDSNQPQHF
TRBJ1-1 | . | TRBV10-3 | TRBD1 | TGTGCCATCAGTCAACACAGGGGAAAGAACACTGAAGCTTTCTTT | CAISQHRGKNTEAFF
TRBJ1-6 | . | TRBV5-1 | TRBD1 | TGCGCCAGCAGCTTGCGGCGGAGGACAGGGAGTCGAAATTCACCCCTCCACTTT | CASSLRRRTGSRNSPLHF
TRBJ2-7 | . | TRBV30 | TRBD1 | TGTGCCTGGGGTCGACAGGGTGGCTACGAGCAGTACTTC | CAWGRQGGYEQYF
TRBJ2-3 | . | TRBV5-1 | . | TGCGCCAGCAGCCTAAGGGAGGTGGATACGCAGTATTTT | CASSLREVDTQYF
TRBJ1-2 | . | TRBV27 | . | TGTGCCAGCAGTTCATTAAGGACAGCTTTTAACTATGGCTACACCTTC | CASSSLRTAFNYGYTF
TRBJ1-3 | few | TRBV6-5 | . | TGTGCCAGCAGTTACTCTGGGGCAAACACCATATATTTT | CASSYSGANTIYF
TRBJ1-2 | . | TRBV28 | . | TGTGCCAGCACCAACGGGGGGGAGGTCCATGGCTACACCTTC | CASTNGGEVHGYTF
TRBJ2-3 | . | TRBV2 | TRBD2 | TGTGCCACCAGGGACTACCGTGGGGGAGATACGCAGTATTTT | CATRDYRGGDTQYF
TRBJ2-3 | once | TRBV5-6 | TRBD2 | TGTGCCAGCAGCTTAAAGCGGGGGGCCCTTAGCACAGATACGCAGTATTTT | CASSLKRGALSTDTQYF
TRBJ2-5 | . | TRBV18 | . | TGTGCCAGCTCAGCGGGGCTAACCCAAGAGACCCAGTACTTC | CASSAGLTQETQYF
TRBJ1-1 | . | TRBV5-6 | . | TGTGCCAGCAGCTTATTTACCAGGGCCCAGGAGAACACTGAAGCTTTCTTT | CASSLFTRAQENTEAFF
TRBJ2-2 | . | TRBV15 | TRBD1 | TGTGCCACCAGCAGAGGAGGGGGCGGCACCGGGGAGCTGTTTTTT | CATSRGGGGTGELFF
TRBJ2-7 | . | TRBV9 | TRBD1 | TGTGCCAGCAGCGTAGAGGGGCAGGGGGCGTACGAGCAGTACTTC | CASSVEGQGAYEQYF
TRBJ2-1 | few | TRBV9 | . | TGTGCCAGCAGCGCCTCAAGGGGTGAGCAGTTCTTC | CASSASRGEQFF
TRBJ1-2 | . | TRBV29-1 | . | TGCAGCGTTGATCTACAGAGCGGTAGCTACACCTTC | CSVDLQSGSYTF
TRBJ2-3 | . | TRBV5-6 | TRBD1 | TGTGCCAGCAGCGTGCAGGGGGAGACGCAGTATTTT | CASSVQGETQYF
TRBJ1-1 | . | TRBV18 | TRBD1 | TGTGCCAGCTCACCCGACAGGGAAGGAGCTTTCTTT | CASSPDREGAFF